This record concerns one T cell receptor (beta chain) sequence. The target of this receptor is not known. Nothing much larger sits one base from this clone, and base qualities are not available. The collaborating institutions used their own protocols to collect whole blood in K2EDTA tubes. Collaborator samples were shipped for TCRbeta analysis as frozen whole blood, isolated PBMCs, or DNA extracted from either sample type. TCRbeta CDR3 regions were amplified from genomic DNA by means of the immunoSEQ Assay, a bias-controlled multiplex PCR. Processing in the source paper ran as follows. Nucleated cell counts per sample were estimated from amplification of reference gene primers within the assay. To quantify the absolute abundance of each unique TCRbeta CDR3 rearrangement, sequence reads were collapsed and filtered. Productive Simpson clonality was computed per sample as the square root of Simpson's diversity index over productive rearrangements. TCRdb's version of the immuneACCESS table is confined to in-frame rearrangements and falls short of the full clone set. An unresolved V gene accounts for under half of the shortfall where checked; the remainder is of unknown origin. The V and J calls and clone size come from that table; D and trimming were worked out from the DNA. Here the sample has about 300,000 clones; about 82% occur a single time. The ten largest clones add up to 1.5% to 2% of the sample.

There are 17 amino acids in the CDR3, from cysteine to phenylalanine inclusive. The entry retains the CDR3 DNA only, 51 bases that are in frame from base 1. The germline V gene provides CDR1 KGHDR and CDR2 SFDVKD. Cut back by 2 bases and 7 bases, the V and J ends lie 21 bases apart. This sample stems from a study of blood T cell repertoires in COVID-19 (dated by TCRdb to 2018 to 2021). As for the study more broadly: Collaborator samples came from the United States, Italy and Spain and covered acute and convalescent phases of COVID-19. The prospective study material was composed of cDNA or gDNA derived from T cells, B-cell-depleted T cells, or PBMCs. Deeply sampled blood TCRbeta repertoires from subjects exposed to, actively infected with, or recovered from COVID-19 were included in the dataset. The repertoires were released in a freely available public database intended as a resource for research on the immune response to SARS-CoV-2. The samples were drawn from the first 160 participants of the ongoing ImmuneRACE study and from 1,200 or so subjects provided by 6 global collaborators. The sample metadata nearly always contained a de-identified subject ID, COVID-19 status, age in years and sex. HLA class I and class II types, where available, came from metadata supplied by the sample provider rather than from assay-based typing.

Summary of the overall study and its limitations: Clinical and demographic metadata were provided uncurated, with the amount varying by source and participant.

This TCR came from a woman aged 45-65 years with acute or convalescent COVID-19. The sample consisted of peripheral blood. The chain is encoded by TRBV24-1 joined to TRBJ2-3; D gene: possibly TRBD2, on 6 matching bases. CDR3 region: CATSDSGRYGSANTQYF. At the DNA level, the sequence is TGTGCCACCAGTGATTCGGGTCGATACGGGAGTGCGAATACGCAGTATTTT.